The 32 T cell receptor beta chains given below trace back to one sample, sequenced in a study of T cells after yellow fever vaccination. TCRdb reprocessed the 5' RACE reads with MiXCR, giving one entry per CDR3 protein. The table has hundreds of thousands of distinct CDR3 sequences, roughly 13% seen once. Here the sequenced sample was PBMCs, taken on the day of the yellow fever booster vaccination. The receptors come from a young man who received the YFV17D yellow fever vaccine.

This clonotype was detected a few times. The V call is TRBV3-1, the J call TRBJ2-5, with D possibly being TRBD2 (5 bases). The CDR3 extends over 14 amino acids. V dropped 2 bases and J dropped 1 base, with 8 bases sitting between them. The germline CDR1 and CDR2 sequences are LGHDT and YNNKEL (reference sequence). In nucleotides, the CDR3 is TGTGCCAGCAGCCAATTTAGCGCCCAAGAGACCCAGTACTTC. Protein sequence: CASSQFSAQETQYF.

J is TRBJ2-1 and V is TRBV6-4; 7 nucleotides agree with TRBD2. The CDR3 length is 16 residues. Germline CDR1 MRHNA, CDR2 SNTAGT. V was clipped by 0 bases and J by 0 bases; unmatched bases: 2. The CDR3 bases are TGTGCCAGCAGTGACTCACGGGGGGTCTCCTACAATGAGCAGTTCTTC. Protein product: CASSDSRGVSYNEQFF.

The chain carries TRBV10-3 and TRBJ2-5; TRBD2 matches at 8 bases. The CDR3 has 17 residues. Trimming removed 6 bases from V and 4 bases from J; junction bases left unmatched: 16. Germline values: CDR1 ENHRY, CDR2 SYGVKD. CDR3 amino acids: CAISGTAGGGHLETQYF. The CDR3 bases are TGTGCCATCAGCGGAACCGCGGGGGGTGGACACTTAGAGACCCAGTACTTC.

This clonotype was detected many times. The J gene is TRBJ2-1, the V gene TRBV5-1; 11 bases align to TRBD2. CDR1 and CDR2 (germline): SGHRS, YFSETQ. This CDR3 region has 15 residues. The V segment lost 4 bases and the J segment 2 bases; nucleotides outside the gene matches: 2. The CDR3 loop is CASSVGLAAYNEQFF. The CDR3 DNA reads as TGCGCCAGCAGCGTGGGACTAGCGGCCTACAATGAGCAGTTCTTC.

This clonotype has a handful of counts. The chain links TRBV4-2 to TRBJ1-6; D call uncertain. The CDR3 has 17 amino acids. CDR1 LGHNA and CDR2 YNFKEQ come from the germline V gene. V was pared by 0 bases and J by 0 bases, with 9 bases between. The DNA for the CDR3 is TGTGCCAGCAGCCAAGATCTCAGGAGCTCCTATAATTCACCCCTCCACTTT. It translates to CASSQDLRSSYNSPLHF.

This clonotype was counted a few times. V and J are TRBV6-2 or TRBV6-3 and TRBJ2-2, with 8 bases fitting TRBD2. With 11 bases clipped from V and 0 bases from J, the junction kept 8 bases outside the gene matches. Per the germline V gene, CDR1 is MNHEY and CDR2 is SVGEGT. CDR3 length: 15 residues. The CDR3 DNA follows: TGTGCCGCGGGGGGTCCTCGCGCGAACACCGGGGAGCTGTTTTTT. Protein: CAAGGPRANTGELFF.

This chain links TRBV15 with TRBJ2-3; TRBD1 agrees at 7 bases. Per the germline V gene, CDR1 is LNHNV and CDR2 is YYDKDF (reference sequence). The CDR3 runs to 15 residues. V shed 5 bases, J shed 7 bases, and the junction held 12 bases outside the gene matches. CDR3 nucleotide sequence: TGTGCCACCAGCCGCACAAATTTAGGGGGCAATACGCAGTATTTT. This gives the protein CATSRTNLGGNTQYF.

This clonotype was counted at least ten times. J is TRBJ2-7 and V is TRBV7-9; D not certain. Trimming shortened V by 1 base and J by 2 bases, and 6 bases separated the two germline ends. The CDR3 extends over 13 amino acids. Germline CDR1 reads SEHNR; CDR2 reads FQNEAQ (reference sequence). The DNA of the CDR3 is TGTGCCAGCAGCTTAGGAAACACCTACGAGCAGTACTTC. It specifies CASSLGNTYEQYF.

The chain uses TRBV5-1 and TRBJ1-1; D unclear. Deletions cut 4 bases from V and 4 bases from J, with 5 bases between. Per the germline V gene, CDR1 is SGHRS and CDR2 is YFSETQ. CDR3 length: 11 amino acids. CDR3 sequence (DNA): TGCGCCAGCAGCCGGAGCACTGAAGCTTTCTTT. Encoded protein: CASSRSTEAFF.

This clonotype occurred a few times. The chain employs TRBV6-1 and TRBJ1-3; D possibly corresponds to TRBD1 (5 bases). Trimming left V 6 bases short and J 0 bases short, with 9 bases between. The CDR3 length is 14 residues. In germline, CDR1 is MNHNS, CDR2 SASEGT. This chain's CDR3 is CASRDGHSGNTIYF. CDR3 DNA sequence: TGTGCCAGCAGGGACGGACACTCTGGAAACACCATATATTTT.

This clonotype was found a few times. The chain is built from TRBV4-3 and TRBJ2-7; TRBD1 matches 9 bases. The germline V gene has CDR1 LGHNA and CDR2 YSLEER. The CDR3 length is 15 residues. After removal of 4 bases from V and 7 bases from J, the junction contained 11 bases not matched to a gene. Written as DNA, the CDR3 is TGCGCCAGCAGCCTCGGGGGACAGGGCCGGGGGGAGCAGTACTTC. It encodes CASSLGGQGRGEQYF.

The table lists this clonotype with a few counts. This chain links TRBV6-1 with TRBJ1-2, with TRBD1 identical over 10 bases. Trimming at V came to 6 bases and at J to 0 bases, leaving 7 bases not matched to a gene. The length of the CDR3 is 16 residues. CDR1 is MNHNS and CDR2 is SASEGT in the germline V gene. CDR3 in amino acids: CASRDRDRGTNYGYTF. The CDR3 region has the DNA TGTGCCAGCAGGGACCGGGACAGGGGAACTAACTATGGCTACACCTTC.

In the case of this clonotype: The junction departs from germline at one end; a sequencing error may be responsible. This rearrangement joins TRBV7-8 to TRBJ1-2, with unresolved D. The germline gives CDR1 SGHVS, CDR2 FQNEAQ. The CDR3 has 12 amino acids. CDR3 in amino acids: CASSLVPLDTRF. Written as DNA, the CDR3 is TGTGCCAGCAGCTTAGTTCCGCTCGACACACGCTTC.

The chain couples TRBV4-3 to TRBJ2-1; no reliable D call. Germline CDR1 is LGHNA and CDR2 is YSLEER. The CDR3 is made up of 15 amino acids. V was pared by 0 bases and J by 6 bases, with 12 bases between. The CDR3 loop is CASSQDRSAGNEQFF. The CDR3 DNA sequence: TGCGCCAGCAGCCAAGATAGGTCGGCCGGCAATGAGCAGTTCTTC.

DNA of the CDR3: TGTGCCAGTAGCCGGGGGCTTGTCGGGAACACTGAAGCTTTCTTT. It is translated as CASSRGLVGNTEAFF. V gene TRBV19 combines with J gene TRBJ1-1, with D possibly TRBD1 on 6 matching bases. The V gene lost 6 bases and the J gene lost 1 base, with 15 bases spanning the gap. This CDR3 is built from 15 residues. CDR1 is LNHDA, CDR2 SQIVND, per germline (reference sequence).

The chain links TRBV10-2 to TRBJ2-7; tentatively, D is TRBD2 (6 bases). The germline CDR1 and CDR2 sequences are WSHSY and SAAADI. This CDR3 contains 14 residues. The germline V and J ends were trimmed by 7 bases and 6 bases, with 19 bases remaining between them. The CDR3 reads CASNIAVENGEQYF. The CDR3 DNA sequence: TGCGCCAGCAACATAGCGGTCGAGAATGGCGAGCAGTACTTC.

This chain connects TRBV18 to TRBJ2-7; TRBD2 agrees at 8 bases. The ends lost 7 bases at V and 0 bases at J; junction bases unmatched: 5. Germline CDR1 KGHSH, CDR2 LQKENI. This CDR3 spans 14 amino acids. This CDR3 is CASLHSGTSYEQYF. As DNA, the CDR3 is TGTGCCAGCTTGCATAGCGGGACCTCCTACGAGCAGTACTTC.

This clonotype was seen only a few times. The chain links TRBV20-1 to TRBJ2-1; the match to TRBD1 covers 9 bases. The CDR3 contains 15 residues. V shed 2 bases, J shed 4 bases, and the junction held 6 bases outside the gene matches. In germline, CDR1 is DFQATT, CDR2 SNEGSKA (reference sequence). DNA of the CDR3: TGCAGTGCTAGACCCGGGACAGGGAGTTACAATGAGCAGTTCTTC. This sequence encodes CSARPGTGSYNEQFF.

This clonotype was picked up a small number of times. This chain links TRBV29-1 with TRBJ1-5, with D uncertain. Germline V lookup: CDR1 SQVTM, CDR2 ANQGSEA. The CDR3 has 13 residues. Trimming pared 4 bases from V and 0 bases from J, leaving 7 bases between. CDR3 amino acids: CSVGTHSNQPQHF. In DNA, the CDR3 is TGCAGCGTTGGGACTCATAGCAATCAGCCCCAGCATTTT.

This chain links TRBV6-2 or TRBV6-3 with TRBJ2-5; D may be TRBD2 (5 bases). Germline assignment: CDR1 MNHEY and CDR2 SVGEGT. The CDR3 covers 15 residues. V was shortened by 3 bases and J by 0 bases, with 11 bases between the two germline ends. CDR3 sequence: CASSYFGINQETQYF. DNA of the CDR3: TGTGCCAGCAGTTATTTCGGGATAAACCAAGAGACCCAGTACTTC.

The table lists this clonotype with a few counts. CDR3 residues: CSAREEPSGRRLVETQYF. The CDR3 bases are TGCAGTGCTAGAGAGGAGCCTAGCGGGAGACGGCTAGTAGAGACCCAGTACTTC. The chain employs TRBV20-1 and TRBJ2-5; the match to TRBD2 covers 10 bases. The V segment lost 0 bases and the J segment 4 bases; nucleotides outside the gene matches: 14. The CDR3 extends over 18 amino acids. The germline gives CDR1 DFQATT, CDR2 SNEGSKA (reference sequence).

This chain joins TRBV7-2 and TRBJ2-7; TRBD2 might be the D (5 bases). CDR3 size: 15 residues. The germline gives CDR1 SGHTA, CDR2 FQGNSA. The V gene lost 5 bases and the J gene lost 2 bases, with 16 bases spanning the gap. CDR3 sequence (DNA): TGTGCCAGCAGCCAATCTAGCCTACTTCCCTACGAGCAGTACTTC. This codes for CASSQSSLLPYEQYF.

V usage is TRBV29-1 and J usage is TRBJ2-7, with TRBD2 matching over 7 bases. V trimming: 6 bases; J trimming: 2 bases; junction bases outside the gene matches: 4. CDR1 and CDR2 from the germline V gene are SQVTM and ANQGSEA. The CDR3 extends over 12 amino acids. CDR3 nucleotides: TGCAGCGTGGGGGGGAGTACCTACGAGCAGTACTTC. As protein: CSVGGSTYEQYF.

There are many counts of this clonotype. This sequence joins TRBV14 and TRBJ2-5; the D gene could be TRBD1 or TRBD2 (7 bases each). The V gene lost 1 base and the J gene lost 4 bases, with 13 bases spanning the gap. The CDR3 runs 15 residues. Germline CDR1 SGHDN, CDR2 FVKESK. As DNA, the CDR3 is TGTGCCAGCAGCCAAGCCAGGGGGGGTTCAGAGACCCAGTACTTC. Protein sequence: CASSQARGGSETQYF.

Many counts were recorded for this clonotype. V usage is TRBV20-1 and J usage is TRBJ2-4, with TRBD2 identical over 8 bases. The CDR3 runs to 14 residues. Germline V lookup: CDR1 DFQATT, CDR2 SNEGSKA (reference sequence). The trim removed 5 bases at V and 0 bases at J, leaving 3 bases unmatched. The CDR3 DNA reads TGCAGTGCTGTCCTAGCGGGAGCCAAAAACATTCAGTACTTC. This encodes CSAVLAGAKNIQYF.

The sample holds a few counts of this clonotype. The V gene is TRBV5-1, the J gene TRBJ2-3; D may be TRBD2 (6 bases). The germline V gene encodes CDR1 SGHRS and CDR2 YFSETQ. CDR3 length: 14 residues. The V gene lost 3 bases and the J gene lost 6 bases, with 14 bases spanning the gap. Written as DNA, the CDR3 is TGCGCCAGCAGCTCAGCCTACGCGGGGGATACGCAGTATTTT. Protein product: CASSSAYAGDTQYF.

This clonotype was counted only a few times. The rearrangement uses TRBV7-3 and TRBJ2-1; 9 bases fit TRBD2. The germline V gene encodes CDR1 SGHTA and CDR2 FQGTGA. V trimming: 1 base; J trimming: 6 bases; junction bases outside the gene matches: 4. The CDR3 extends over 15 amino acids. CDR3: CASSLIAGVANEQFF. The CDR3 DNA reads as TGTGCCAGCAGCTTAATAGCGGGAGTGGCCAATGAGCAGTTCTTC.

The chain uses TRBV20-1 and TRBJ2-7, with D unresolved. V dropped 1 base and J dropped 0 bases, with 13 bases sitting between them. The CDR3 runs 15 residues. Germline CDR1 reads DFQATT; CDR2 reads SNEGSKA (reference sequence). The CDR3 coding sequence is TGCAGTGCTAGAGCAGTTGCGGAATACTCCTACGAGCAGTACTTC. Translation: CSARAVAEYSYEQYF.

This clonotype was observed many times. The genes are TRBV29-1 and TRBJ2-1; a weak D match, TRBD1 (6 bases). Germline V CDR1 and CDR2: SQVTM, ANQGSEA. Trimming removed 6 bases at V and 6 bases at J, with 15 bases between. The CDR3 has 13 residues. This CDR3 reads CSVRQAHRNEQFF. CDR3 nucleotides: TGCAGCGTGAGACAGGCCCACCGCAATGAGCAGTTCTTC.

This clonotype was seen at least ten times. This chain joins TRBV20-1 and TRBJ2-7; weak D call: TRBD1 (6 bases). There are 14 residues in the CDR3. Deletions cut 3 bases from V and 6 bases from J, with 18 bases between. CDR1 DFQATT and CDR2 SNEGSKA come from the germline V gene (reference sequence). The CDR3 loop is CSARERTTRGEQYF. As DNA, the CDR3 is TGCAGTGCTAGGGAACGGACAACCAGGGGCGAGCAGTACTTC.

This clonotype was observed a few times. The CDR3: CASSLGVANEQFF. DNA for the CDR3: TGTGCCAGCAGCTTAGGGGTAGCCAATGAGCAGTTCTTC. This rearrangement joins TRBV7-9 to TRBJ2-1; D gene ambiguous. V shed 1 base and J shed 6 bases, with 7 bases lying between them. This CDR3 region has 13 residues. CDR1 is SEHNR, CDR2 FQNEAQ, per germline (reference sequence).

The gene calls are TRBV5-6 and TRBJ2-1, with unresolved D. Looked up from germline, CDR1 is SGHDT and CDR2 is YYEEEE. V lost 2 bases and J 8 bases, leaving 11 bases between the germline ends. The CDR3 is made up of 13 amino acids. CDR3 amino acids: CASSFVGPDEQFF. The CDR3 bases are TGTGCCAGCAGCTTTGTCGGCCCTGATGAGCAGTTCTTC.